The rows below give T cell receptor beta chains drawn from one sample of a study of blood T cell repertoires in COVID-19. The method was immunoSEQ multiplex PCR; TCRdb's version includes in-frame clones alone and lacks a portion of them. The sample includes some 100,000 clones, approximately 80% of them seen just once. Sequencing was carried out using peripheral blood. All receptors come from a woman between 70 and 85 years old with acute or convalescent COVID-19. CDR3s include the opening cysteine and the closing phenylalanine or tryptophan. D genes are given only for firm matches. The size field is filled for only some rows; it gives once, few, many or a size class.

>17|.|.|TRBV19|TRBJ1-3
CASSILPGDGSGNTIYF
TGTGCCAGTAGTATATTGCCAGGGGATGGCTCTGGAAACACCATATATTTT
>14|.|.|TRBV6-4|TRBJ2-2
CASSQQANTGELFF
TGTGCCAGCAGTCAACAGGCGAACACCGGGGAGCTGTTTTTT
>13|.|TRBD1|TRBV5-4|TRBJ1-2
CASSSQGAGGYTF
TGTGCCAGCAGCTCACAGGGGGCGGGAGGCTACACCTTC
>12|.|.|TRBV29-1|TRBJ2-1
CSGGDQYNEQFF
TGCAGCGGCGGGGACCAATACAATGAGCAGTTCTTC
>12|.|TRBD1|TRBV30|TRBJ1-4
CAWDRGSEKLFF
TGTGCCTGGGACAGGGGTAGCGAAAAACTGTTTTTT
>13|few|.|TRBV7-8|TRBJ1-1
CASSWGGYTEAFF
TGTGCCAGCAGCTGGGGGGGTTACACTGAAGCTTTCTTT
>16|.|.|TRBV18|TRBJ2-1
CASSTTIGAEYNEQFF
TGTGCCAGCTCAACCACCATAGGGGCCGAGTACAATGAGCAGTTCTTC
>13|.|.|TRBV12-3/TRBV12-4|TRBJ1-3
CASIRSSGNTIYF
TGTGCCAGCATACGGAGCTCTGGAAACACCATATATTTT
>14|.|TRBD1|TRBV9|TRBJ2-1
CASRSTGGDNEQFF
TGTGCCAGCAGGTCGACAGGGGGGGACAATGAGCAGTTCTTC
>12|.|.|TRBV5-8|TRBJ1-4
CASSLAPEKLFF
TGTGCCAGCAGCTTGGCCCCGGAAAAACTGTTTTTT
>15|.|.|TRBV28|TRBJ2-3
CASSSPFREADTQYF
TGTGCCAGCAGCTCTCCCTTTAGGGAGGCAGATACGCAGTATTTT
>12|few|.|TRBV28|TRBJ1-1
CASSTVNTEAFF
TGTGCCAGCAGTACTGTGAACACTGAAGCTTTCTTT
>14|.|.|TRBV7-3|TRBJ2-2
CASSFLGSTGELFF
TGTGCCAGCAGCTTTTTGGGGAGCACCGGGGAGCTGTTTTTT
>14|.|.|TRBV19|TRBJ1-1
CASTPGGGDTEAFF
TGTGCCAGTACTCCCGGGGGAGGGGACACTGAAGCTTTCTTT
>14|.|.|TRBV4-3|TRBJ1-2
CASSQDPATSGYTF
TGCGCCAGCAGCCAAGATCCAGCGACTAGTGGCTACACCTTC
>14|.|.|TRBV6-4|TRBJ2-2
CASSRSANTGELFF
TGTGCCAGCAGTCGGTCGGCGAACACCGGGGAGCTGTTTTTT
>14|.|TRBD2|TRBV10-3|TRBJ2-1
CASCRGGSYNEQFF
TGTGCCTCCTGTAGGGGAGGGTCCTACAATGAGCAGTTCTTC
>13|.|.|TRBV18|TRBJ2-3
CASRDFSTDTQYF
TGTGCCAGCCGGGACTTCAGCACAGATACGCAGTATTTT
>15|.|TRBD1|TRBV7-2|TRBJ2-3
CASSLESDRVDTQYF
TGTGCCAGCAGCTTAGAGTCGGACAGGGTAGATACGCAGTATTTT
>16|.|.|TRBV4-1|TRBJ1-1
CASSQDPPRKGAEAFF
TGCGCCAGCAGCCAAGATCCGCCAAGGAAAGGGGCTGAAGCTTTCTTT
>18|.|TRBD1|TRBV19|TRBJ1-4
CASSSSDRGVITNEKLFF
TGTGCCAGTAGTTCCTCAGACAGGGGAGTGATCACTAATGAAAAACTGTTTTTT
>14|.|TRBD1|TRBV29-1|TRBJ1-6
CSAMDRGGNSPLHF
TGCAGCGCCATGGACAGGGGCGGTAATTCACCCCTCCACTTT
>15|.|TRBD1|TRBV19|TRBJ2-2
CASKGAAPNTGELFF
TGTGCCAGTAAGGGGGCAGCACCGAACACCGGGGAGCTGTTTTTT
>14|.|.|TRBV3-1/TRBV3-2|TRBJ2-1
CASSQDTVNNEQFF
TGTGCCAGCAGCCAAGATACGGTTAACAATGAGCAGTTCTTC
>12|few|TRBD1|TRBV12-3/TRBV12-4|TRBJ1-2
CASRTGTGIYTF
TGTGCCAGCAGAACCGGGACAGGGATTTACACCTTC
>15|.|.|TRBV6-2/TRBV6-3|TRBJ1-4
CASSYSGGSNEKLFF
TGTGCCAGCAGTTACTCGGGGGGATCTAATGAAAAACTGTTTTTT
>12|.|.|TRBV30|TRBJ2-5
CAWKAIQETQYF
TGTGCCTGGAAAGCGATTCAAGAGACCCAGTACTTC
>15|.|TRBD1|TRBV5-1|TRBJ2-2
CASEQGTGRTGELFF
TGCGCCAGCGAACAAGGGACAGGGCGCACCGGGGAGCTGTTTTTT
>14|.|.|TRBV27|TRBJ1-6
CASARSSYNSPLHF
TGTGCCAGCGCCCGGAGCTCCTATAATTCACCCCTCCACTTT
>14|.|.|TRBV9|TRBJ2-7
CASSVDSSSYEQYF
TGTGCCAGCAGCGTAGACTCCTCCTCCTACGAGCAGTACTTC
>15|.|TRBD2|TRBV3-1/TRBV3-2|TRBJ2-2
CASSPTSGGTGELFF
TGTGCCAGCAGTCCGACTAGCGGGGGAACCGGGGAGCTGTTTTTT
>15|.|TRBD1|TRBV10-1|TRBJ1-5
CASDRTGGVNQPQHF
TGCGCCAGCGATAGGACAGGGGGGGTCAATCAGCCCCAGCATTTT
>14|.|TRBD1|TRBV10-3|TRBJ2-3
CAIVRDRGTDTQYF
TGTGCCATAGTCCGGGACAGGGGAACAGATACGCAGTATTTT
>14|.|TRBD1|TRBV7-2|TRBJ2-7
CASSRGQGGYEQYF
TGTGCCAGCAGCCGGGGACAGGGGGGATACGAGCAGTACTTC
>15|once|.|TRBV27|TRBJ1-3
CASTEFAGSGNTIYF
TGTGCCAGCACCGAGTTCGCGGGATCTGGAAACACCATATATTTT
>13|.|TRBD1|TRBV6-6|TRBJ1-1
CASSYDRATEAFF
TGTGCCAGCAGTTACGACAGGGCCACTGAAGCTTTCTTT